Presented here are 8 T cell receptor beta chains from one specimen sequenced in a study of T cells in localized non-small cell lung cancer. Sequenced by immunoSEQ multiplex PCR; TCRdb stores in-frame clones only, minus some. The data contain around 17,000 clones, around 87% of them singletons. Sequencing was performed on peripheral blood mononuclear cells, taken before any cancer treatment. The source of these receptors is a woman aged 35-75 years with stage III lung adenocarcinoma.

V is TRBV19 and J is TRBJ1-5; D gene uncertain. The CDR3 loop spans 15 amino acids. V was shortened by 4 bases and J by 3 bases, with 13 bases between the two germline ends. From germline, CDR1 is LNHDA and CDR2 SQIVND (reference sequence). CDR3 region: CASSTQRELNQPQHF. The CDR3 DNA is TGTGCCAGTAGTACGCAACGCGAGCTCAATCAGCCCCAGCATTTT.

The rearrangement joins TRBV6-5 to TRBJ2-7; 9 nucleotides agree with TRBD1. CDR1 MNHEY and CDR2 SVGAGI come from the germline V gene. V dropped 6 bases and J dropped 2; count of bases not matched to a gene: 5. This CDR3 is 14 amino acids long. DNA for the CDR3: TGTGCCAGCAGACAAGGGACAGGGCCCTACGAGCAGTACTTC. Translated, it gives CASRQGTGPYEQYF.

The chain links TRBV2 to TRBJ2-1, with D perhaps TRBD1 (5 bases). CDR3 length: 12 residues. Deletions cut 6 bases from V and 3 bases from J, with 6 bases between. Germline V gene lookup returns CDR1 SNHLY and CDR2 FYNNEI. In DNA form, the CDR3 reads TGTGCCAGCAGCGACAGCTACAATGAGCAGTTCTTC. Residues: CASSDSYNEQFF. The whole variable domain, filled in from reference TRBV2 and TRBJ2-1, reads EPEVTQTPSHQVTQMGQEVILRCVPISNHLYFYWYRQILGQKVEFLVSFYNNEISEKSEIFDDQFSVERPDGSNFTLKIRSTKLEDSAMYFCASSDSYNEQFFGPGTRLTVL.

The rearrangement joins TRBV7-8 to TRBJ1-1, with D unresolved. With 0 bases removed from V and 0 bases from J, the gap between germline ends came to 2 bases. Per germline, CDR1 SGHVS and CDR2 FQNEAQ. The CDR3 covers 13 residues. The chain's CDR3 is CASSLALNTEAFF. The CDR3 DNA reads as TGTGCCAGCAGCTTAGCCTTGAACACTGAAGCTTTCTTT.

CDR3 sequence reads: CASSTRTSGGVGGETQYF. DNA of the CDR3: TGTGCCAGCAGCACCCGGACTAGCGGGGGCGTAGGGGGGGAGACCCAGTACTTC. The chain links TRBV4-2 to TRBJ2-5; TRBD2 agrees at 13 bases. V lost 5 bases to trimming and J lost 5 bases; unmatched junction nucleotides: 14. The CDR3 covers 18 residues. Looked up from germline, CDR1 is LGHNA and CDR2 is YNFKEQ.

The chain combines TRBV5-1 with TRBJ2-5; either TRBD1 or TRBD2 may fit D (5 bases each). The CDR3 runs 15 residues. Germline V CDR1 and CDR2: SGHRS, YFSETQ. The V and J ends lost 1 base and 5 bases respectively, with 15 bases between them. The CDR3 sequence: CASSLRGARLETQYF. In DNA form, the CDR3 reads TGCGCCAGCAGCTTGCGGGGCGCCAGGTTGGAGACCCAGTACTTC.

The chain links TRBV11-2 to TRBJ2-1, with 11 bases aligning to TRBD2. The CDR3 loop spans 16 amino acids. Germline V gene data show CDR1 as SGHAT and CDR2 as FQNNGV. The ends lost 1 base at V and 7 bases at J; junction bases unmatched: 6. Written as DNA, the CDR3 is TGTGCCAGCAGCTTAGTTTGGGGACTAGCGGTTAATGAGCAGTTCTTC. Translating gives CASSLVWGLAVNEQFF. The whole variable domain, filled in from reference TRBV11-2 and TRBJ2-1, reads EAGVAQSPRYKIIEKRQSVAFWCNPISGHATLYWYQQILGQGPKLLIQFQNNGVVDDSQLPKDRFSAERLKGVDSTLKIQPAKLEDSAVYLCASSLVWGLAVNEQFFGPGTRLTVL.

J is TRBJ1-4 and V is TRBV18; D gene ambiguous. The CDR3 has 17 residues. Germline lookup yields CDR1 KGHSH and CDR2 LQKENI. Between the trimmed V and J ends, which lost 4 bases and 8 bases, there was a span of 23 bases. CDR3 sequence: CASSQINLRATGEKLFF. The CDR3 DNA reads TGTGCCAGCTCACAGATTAACCTCCGGGCCACGGGGGAAAAACTGTTTTTT.